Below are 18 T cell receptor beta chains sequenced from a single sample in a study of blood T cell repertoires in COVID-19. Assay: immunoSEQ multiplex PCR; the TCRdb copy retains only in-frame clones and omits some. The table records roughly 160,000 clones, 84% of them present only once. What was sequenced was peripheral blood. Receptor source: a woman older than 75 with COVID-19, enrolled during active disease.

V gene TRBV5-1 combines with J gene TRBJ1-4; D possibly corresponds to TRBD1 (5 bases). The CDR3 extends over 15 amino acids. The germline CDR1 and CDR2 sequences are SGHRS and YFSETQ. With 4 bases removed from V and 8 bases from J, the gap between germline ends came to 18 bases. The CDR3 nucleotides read TGCGCCAGCAGCCGAAACCGGGACTTCCCCGAAAAACTGTTTTTT. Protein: CASSRNRDFPEKLFF.

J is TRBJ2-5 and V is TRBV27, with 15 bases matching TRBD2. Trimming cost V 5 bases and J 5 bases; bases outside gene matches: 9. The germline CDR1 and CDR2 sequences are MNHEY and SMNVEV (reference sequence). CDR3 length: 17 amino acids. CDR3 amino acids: CASSPGLAGGPRETQYF. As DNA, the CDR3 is TGTGCCAGCAGTCCAGGACTAGCGGGAGGGCCGAGGGAGACCCAGTACTTC.

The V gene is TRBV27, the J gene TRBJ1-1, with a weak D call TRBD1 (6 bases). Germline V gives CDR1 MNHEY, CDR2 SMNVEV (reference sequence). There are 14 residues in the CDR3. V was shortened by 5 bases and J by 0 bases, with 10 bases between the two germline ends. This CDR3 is CASSHRVVNTEAFF. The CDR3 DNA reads TGTGCCAGCAGTCACAGGGTAGTGAACACTGAAGCTTTCTTT.

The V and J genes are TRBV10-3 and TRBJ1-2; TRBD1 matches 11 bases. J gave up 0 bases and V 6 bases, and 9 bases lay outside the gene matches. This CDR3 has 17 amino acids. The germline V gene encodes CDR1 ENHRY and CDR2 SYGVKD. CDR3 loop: CAIRQDRGHGANYGYTF. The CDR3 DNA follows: TGTGCCATCAGGCAGGACAGGGGGCACGGGGCTAACTATGGCTACACCTTC.

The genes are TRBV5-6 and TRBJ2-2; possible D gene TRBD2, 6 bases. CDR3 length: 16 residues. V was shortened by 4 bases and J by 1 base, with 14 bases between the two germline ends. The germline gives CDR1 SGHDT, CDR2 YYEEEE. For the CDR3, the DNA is TGTGCCAGCAGCCCGGACGGGGGTCAGAACACCGGGGAGCTGTTTTTT. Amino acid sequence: CASSPDGGQNTGELFF.

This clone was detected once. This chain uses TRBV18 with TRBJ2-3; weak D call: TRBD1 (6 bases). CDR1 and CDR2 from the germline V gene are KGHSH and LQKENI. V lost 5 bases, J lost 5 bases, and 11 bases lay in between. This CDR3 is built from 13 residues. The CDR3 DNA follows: TGTGCCAGCTCATCCGGACAGATAGATACGCAGTATTTT. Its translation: CASSSGQIDTQYF.

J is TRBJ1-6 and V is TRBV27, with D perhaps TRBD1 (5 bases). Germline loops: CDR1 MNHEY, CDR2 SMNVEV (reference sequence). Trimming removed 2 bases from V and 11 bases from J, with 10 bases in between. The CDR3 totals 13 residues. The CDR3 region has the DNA TGTGCCAGCAGTTTAGACAGCCAGCCACCCCTCCACTTT. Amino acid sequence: CASSLDSQPPLHF.

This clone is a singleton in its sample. CDR3 loop: CATSDYGQGVLGEQFF. The CDR3 bases are TGTGCCACCAGTGATTATGGACAGGGCGTCTTGGGCGAGCAGTTCTTC. V is TRBV24-1 and J is TRBJ2-1; 8 bases are a match to TRBD1. This CDR3 region has 16 residues. Germline CDR1 and CDR2: KGHDR and SFDVKD. J lost 10 bases, V lost 2 bases, and 12 bases had no gene match.

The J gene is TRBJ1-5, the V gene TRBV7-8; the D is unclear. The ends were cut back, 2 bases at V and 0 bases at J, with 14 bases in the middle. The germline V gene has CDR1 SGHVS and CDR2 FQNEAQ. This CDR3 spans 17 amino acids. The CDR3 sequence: CASSLTQQIYSNQPQHF. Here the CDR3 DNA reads TGTGCCAGCAGCTTAACTCAACAGATCTATAGCAATCAGCCCCAGCATTTT.

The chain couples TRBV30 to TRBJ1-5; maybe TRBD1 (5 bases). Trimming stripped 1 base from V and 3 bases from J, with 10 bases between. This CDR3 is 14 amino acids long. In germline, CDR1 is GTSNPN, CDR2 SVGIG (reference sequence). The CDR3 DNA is TGTGCCTGGAGTGCCGACAGTTACAATCAGCCCCAGCATTTT. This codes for CAWSADSYNQPQHF.

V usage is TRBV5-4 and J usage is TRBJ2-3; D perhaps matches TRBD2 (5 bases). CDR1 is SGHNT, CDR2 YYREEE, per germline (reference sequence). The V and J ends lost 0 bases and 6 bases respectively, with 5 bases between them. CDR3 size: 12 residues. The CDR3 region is CASSLGGDTQYF. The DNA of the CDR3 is TGTGCCAGCAGCTTGGGAGGGGATACGCAGTATTTT. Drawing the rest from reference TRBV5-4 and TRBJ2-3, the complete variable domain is ETGVTQSPTHLIKTRGQQVTLRCSSQSGHNTVSWYQQALGQGPQFIFQYYREEENGRGNFPPRFSGLQFPNYSSELNVNALELDDSALYLCASSLGGDTQYFGPGTRLTVL.

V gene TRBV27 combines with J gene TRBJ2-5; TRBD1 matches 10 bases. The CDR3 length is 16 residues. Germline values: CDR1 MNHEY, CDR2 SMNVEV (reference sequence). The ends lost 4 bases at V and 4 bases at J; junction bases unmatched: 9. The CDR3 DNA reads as TGTGCCAGCAGTTCCCCCCGACAGGGGGCGCGAGAGACCCAGTACTTC. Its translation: CASSSPRQGARETQYF.

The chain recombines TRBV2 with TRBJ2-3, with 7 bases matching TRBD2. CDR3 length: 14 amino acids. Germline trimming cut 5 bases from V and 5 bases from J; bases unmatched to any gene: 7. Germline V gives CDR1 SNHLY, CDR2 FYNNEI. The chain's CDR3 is CASSPSGIGDTQYF. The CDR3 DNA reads TGTGCCAGCAGTCCTAGCGGCATAGGAGATACGCAGTATTTT.

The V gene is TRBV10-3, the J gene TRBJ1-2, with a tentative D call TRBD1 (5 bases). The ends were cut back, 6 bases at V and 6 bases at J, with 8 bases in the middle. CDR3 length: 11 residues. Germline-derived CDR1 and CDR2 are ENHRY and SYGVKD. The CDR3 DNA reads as TGTGCCATCAGGCAGGGTGATGGCTACACCTTC. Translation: CAIRQGDGYTF.

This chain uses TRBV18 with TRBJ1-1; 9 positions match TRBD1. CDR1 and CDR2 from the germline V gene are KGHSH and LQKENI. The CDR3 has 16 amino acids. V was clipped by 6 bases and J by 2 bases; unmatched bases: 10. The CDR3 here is CASSRQGGQGNTEAFF. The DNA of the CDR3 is TGTGCCAGCTCGCGTCAGGGGGGACAGGGCAACACTGAAGCTTTCTTT.

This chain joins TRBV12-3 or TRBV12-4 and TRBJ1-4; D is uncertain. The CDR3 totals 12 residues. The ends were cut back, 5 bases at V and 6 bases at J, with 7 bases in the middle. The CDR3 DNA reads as TGTGCCAGCAGTAGCCCCTATGAAAAACTGTTTTTT. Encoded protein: CASSSPYEKLFF.

CDR3 in DNA: TGTGCCAGCAGCGGGACTAGCGGGGATCCCCAGTACTTC. This encodes CASSGTSGDPQYF. The J gene is TRBJ2-5, the V gene TRBV3-1 (or the pseudogene TRBV3-2); 13 bases match TRBD2. Germline CDR1 and CDR2: LGHDT and YNNKEL (reference sequence). Germline trimming cut 5 bases from V and 9 bases from J; bases unmatched to any gene: 3. The CDR3 totals 13 residues.

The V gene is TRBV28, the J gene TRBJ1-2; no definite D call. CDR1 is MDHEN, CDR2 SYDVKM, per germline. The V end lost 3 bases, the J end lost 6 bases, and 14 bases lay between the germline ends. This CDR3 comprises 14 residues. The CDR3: CASSFRIFLDGYTF. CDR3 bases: TGTGCCAGCAGTTTCAGGATTTTCTTAGATGGCTACACCTTC.